In its sample, the clone carrying this TCR beta chain was seen once. Antigen specificity is unknown. Libraries were prepared by immunoSEQ multiplex PCR; TCRdb keeps only in-frame clonotypes and omits some of them. This table holds about 67,000 clones, 75% to 90% found once. CDR1 is KGHSH and CDR2 is LQKENI in the germline V gene. The V gene lost 4 bases and the J gene lost 1 base, with 13 bases spanning the gap. The CDR3 totals 15 residues. These data originate in a study of OX40 agonist ivuxolimab in advanced cancers. Overall study: Across the patients, intravenous ivuxolimab was delivered every 2 weeks at 0.01 to 10 mg/kg. Patients were around 83% male with ages roughly 20 to 85, mean approximately 55.

Study results and limitations: Those patients achieving a partial response at 0.1-3.0 mg/kg showed among the lowest clonal expansion. Among some nonresponders, normalized T-cell clonal expansion was also low.

The sequences come from CD4+ or CD8+ T cells sorted from blood, collected in a trial of the OX40 agonist ivuxolimab. This chain joins TRBV18 and TRBJ2-5; tentative D call: TRBD1 (5 bases). This TCR came from an adult with an advanced solid tumor such as melanoma, head and neck, liver or kidney cancer. For the CDR3, the DNA is TGTGCCAGCTCACAGGGGATTAAGGGCCAAGAGACCCAGTACTTC. Translating gives CASSQGIKGQETQYF.